The entry that follows covers one TCR beta chain sequence. The data are from a study of blood T cell repertoires in COVID-19. Background on the study: Samples came from the United States, Italy and Spain, spanning acute and convalescent COVID-19. Nucleic acid was either cDNA or gDNA, and it came from T cells, B-cell-depleted T cells, or PBMCs.

Authors' data handling: Reference gene primer amplification gave nucleated cell count estimates. Produced via immunoSEQ multiplex PCR; TCRdb's table is partial and in-frame only. For V, J and clone size, that table is used; D and trimming come from the DNA. The sample consists of approximately 160,000 clones, about 83% of them appearing once. Sequencing was done on a sample of peripheral blood. The receptor was isolated from a man aged 40-49 years who had recovered from COVID-19.

CDR3 sequence (DNA): TGTGCCAGCCGCAGGGGAGGGGGGGGAAGCTACGAGCAGTACTTC. Residues: CASRRGGGGSYEQYF. This chain joins TRBV6-6 and TRBJ2-7; tentative D call: TRBD2 (7 bases). The CDR3 is made up of 15 amino acids. Trimming stripped 8 bases from V and 3 bases from J, with 20 bases between. Germline-derived CDR1 and CDR2 are MNHNY and SVGAGI (reference sequence).